The TCR beta chain under discussion was sequenced for a study of T cell responses to AZD1222 COVID-19 vaccine. Pooling was applied to second doses at about 4 or about 12 weeks. Clones were read by immunoSEQ multiplex PCR, and TCRdb kept only the in-frame ones, dropping some. In the table there are about 34,000 clones, 75% to 80% of which are singletons. CDR3 length equals 14 residues. The ends were cut back, 3 bases at V and 10 bases at J, with 15 bases in the middle. Germline lookup yields CDR1 ENHRY and CDR2 SYGVKD. The sequence was collected from an adult who received the AZD1222 COVID-19 vaccine. The sample consisted of peripheral blood, taken 28 days after the second AZD1222 dose. The chain has TRBV10-3 and TRBJ1-4, with D possibly being TRBD1 (5 bases). CDR3 amino acids: CAISDRDQGGKLFF. In DNA form, the CDR3 reads TGTGCCATCAGTGACCGGGACCAAGGTGGAAAACTGTTTTTT.